This TCR beta chain was documented in a study of blood T cell repertoires in COVID-19 (dated by TCRdb to about 2020). Turning to the overall study: The collaborator samples originated in the United States, Italy and Spain and spanned the acute and convalescent phases of COVID-19. The prospective study material was composed of cDNA or gDNA derived from T cells, B-cell-depleted T cells, or PBMCs. Subjects who had been exposed to COVID-19, were actively infected with it, or had recovered from it provided the deeply sampled blood TCRbeta repertoires that made up the dataset. The repertoires were released in a freely available public database meant as a resource for research on the immune response to SARS-CoV-2. Samples came from the ongoing ImmuneRACE study (first 160 participants) plus 1,254 subjects from 6 global collaborators. A de-identified subject ID, COVID-19 status, age in years and sex were almost always included in the sample metadata. HLA class I and class II types, where available, came from metadata supplied by the sample provider rather than from assay-based typing. Points the paper makes about the study in general: The amount of clinical and demographic metadata varied by source and participant and was provided uncurated.

Samples from volunteer blood donors who had recovered from COVID-19 were contributed by a second Seattle source. The collaborating institutions used their own protocols to collect whole blood in K2EDTA tubes. For TCRbeta analysis, collaborators shipped samples as frozen whole blood, isolated PBMCs, or DNA extracted from either of those sample types. The junction shows trimming of 6 bases on V and 8 bases on J, plus 13 bases between the germline ends. From the cysteine up to the phenylalanine, the CDR3 has a length of 12 residues. The only DNA kept is the CDR3, 36 bases in frame from the first base. This clone was counted a few times. The specificity of this receptor is unknown. The sample holds no much larger clone one base away, and base qualities are not on file. TCRbeta CDR3 regions were amplified from genomic DNA by means of the immunoSEQ Assay, a bias-controlled multiplex PCR. In the authors' own workflow: Nucleated cell counts per sample were estimated from amplification of reference gene primers within the assay. Sequence reads were collapsed and filtered to measure the absolute abundance of every unique TCRbeta CDR3 rearrangement. For each sample, productive Simpson clonality was calculated by taking the square root of Simpson's diversity index across productive rearrangements. What TCRdb holds here is the immuneACCESS table cut down to in-frame rearrangements. Part of the clones is not present; checked against another copy, under half of the missing clones reflect an unresolved V gene, and the others are unexplained. The DNA gave D and trimming, while V, J and clone size come from that table. Recorded for this sample are 200,000 to 300,000 clones; around 83% of them occurred a single time. The ten largest clones capture 1.5% to 1.9% of the sample.

The V gene is TRBV12-3 or TRBV12-4 and the J gene is TRBJ1-1; confidence is insufficient to name the D gene. The origin of this receptor is a woman aged 40 to 49 who had recovered from COVID-19. The sample was peripheral blood. The CDR3 protein is CASSREHQEAFF. The bases read TGTGCCAGCAGCCGCGAGCACCAAGAAGCTTTCTTT.